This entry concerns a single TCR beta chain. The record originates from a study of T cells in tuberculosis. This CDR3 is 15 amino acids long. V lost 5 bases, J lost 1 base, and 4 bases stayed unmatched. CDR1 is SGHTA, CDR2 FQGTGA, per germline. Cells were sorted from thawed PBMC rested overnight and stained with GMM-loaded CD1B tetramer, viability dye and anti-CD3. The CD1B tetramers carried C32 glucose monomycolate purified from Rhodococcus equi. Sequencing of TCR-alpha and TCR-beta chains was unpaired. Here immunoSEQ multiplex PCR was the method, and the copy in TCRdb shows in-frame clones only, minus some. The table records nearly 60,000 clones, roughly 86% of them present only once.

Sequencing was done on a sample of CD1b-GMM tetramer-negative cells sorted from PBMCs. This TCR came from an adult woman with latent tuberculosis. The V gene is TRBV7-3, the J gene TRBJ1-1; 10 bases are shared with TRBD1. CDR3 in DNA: TGTGCCAGCAGCCAGACAGGGGGCGCGAACACTGAAGCTTTCTTT. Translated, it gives CASSQTGGANTEAFF.